The 10 T cell receptor beta chains below come from one sample, sequenced in a study of cytomegalovirus exposure and HLA in healthy donors. Primers included in the PCR were 60 Vbeta and 13 Jbeta primers. Profiling relied on immunoSEQ multiplex PCR, and the TCRdb table lists in-frame clones only, not all of them. The data contain roughly 200,000 clones, 77% of them singletons. Sequenced material: PBMCs. The receptors shown here come from a woman in her sixties or seventies in good health and CMV-seropositive.

The chain joins TRBV28 to TRBJ1-5; a weak D match, TRBD1 (5 bases). Germline CDR1 reads MDHEN; CDR2 reads SYDVKM. V shed 6 bases and J shed 3 bases, with 12 bases lying between them. The CDR3 loop spans 14 amino acids. CDR3 DNA: TGTGCCAGCAGACTCGACAGCTTCAATCAGCCCCAGCATTTT. This gives the protein CASRLDSFNQPQHF.

The chain employs TRBV2 and TRBJ2-3, with 10 bases aligning to TRBD2. Germline V gene lookup returns CDR1 SNHLY and CDR2 FYNNEI. This CDR3 has 15 amino acids. The V and J ends lost 2 bases and 3 bases, in that order; junction bases with no gene match: 2. The CDR3 is CASSELAGVTDTQYF. In DNA form, the CDR3 reads TGTGCCAGCAGTGAACTAGCGGGAGTAACAGATACGCAGTATTTT.

DNA of the CDR3: TGTGCCAGCTCATCCTATAGCGGGGGGGTTGATGAGCAGTTCTTC. Its translation: CASSSYSGGVDEQFF. This chain uses TRBV18 with TRBJ2-1, with TRBD2 matching over 11 bases. V lost 5 bases and J lost 8; bases outside the gene matches: 8. This CDR3 spans 15 amino acids. Germline CDR1 and CDR2: KGHSH and LQKENI.

CDR3 amino acids: CASSRRDRGDTQYF. The CDR3 coding sequence is TGTGCCAGCAGTCGCCGGGACAGGGGAGATACGCAGTATTTT. The V and J genes are TRBV6-5 and TRBJ2-3, with 10 bases identical to TRBD1. The CDR3 length is 14 residues. J was trimmed by 5 bases and V by 5 bases; bases with no gene match: 4. Germline CDR1 and CDR2: MNHEY and SVGAGI.

The chain has TRBV28 and TRBJ2-7; 13 nucleotides line up with TRBD2. J was trimmed by 7 bases and V by 8 bases; bases with no gene match: 11. Germline V gives CDR1 MDHEN, CDR2 SYDVKM. This CDR3 is 15 amino acids long. The CDR3 DNA reads TGTGCCAGCTGCGGACTAGCGGGAGTTCGTCAAGAGCAGTACTTC. Amino acid sequence: CASCGLAGVRQEQYF. Together with reference TRBV28 and TRBJ2-7, the CDR3 gives the full variable domain: DVKVTQSSRYLVKRTGEKVFLECVQDMDHENMFWYRQDPGLGLRLIYFSYDVKMKEKGDIPEGYSVSREKKERFSLILESASTNQTSMYLCASCGLAGVRQEQYFGPGTRLTVT.

In its sample, this clone was seen a few times. This chain joins TRBV10-1 and TRBJ1-1, with 8 bases identical to TRBD1. Per the germline V gene, CDR1 is WNHNN and CDR2 is SYGVQD (reference sequence). V was pared by 7 bases and J by 0 bases, with 10 bases of the junction left unmatched. CDR3 size: 16 residues. The CDR3 region has the DNA TGCGCCAGCATAAGCAGGGGGCAAAGGATGAACACTGAAGCTTTCTTT. Protein: CASISRGQRMNTEAFF.

This chain joins TRBV28 and TRBJ2-5; 12 bases are shared with TRBD2. CDR1 and CDR2 (germline): MDHEN, SYDVKM. V shed 4 bases and J 10 bases; nucleotides not matched to a gene: 10. This CDR3 is built from 15 residues. The CDR3 sequence: CASSSGASGGEGQYF. CDR3 coding DNA: TGTGCCAGCAGTTCAGGGGCTAGCGGGGGGGAGGGCCAGTACTTC.

Concerning this clone itself: This specimen includes other DNA sequences encoding the same CDR3. This chain joins TRBV5-1 and TRBJ1-3, with D hard to call. This CDR3 spans 14 amino acids. CDR1 is SGHRS and CDR2 is YFSETQ in the germline V gene. The V end was cut by 3 bases, the J end by 0 bases, with 7 bases between. CDR3 protein: CASSSDTSGNTIYF. DNA for the CDR3: TGCGCCAGCAGCTCCGACACCTCTGGAAACACCATATATTTT. Variable domain in full (rest from reference TRBV5-1 and TRBJ1-3): KAGVTQTPRYLIKTRGQQVTLSCSPISGHRSVSWYQQTPGQGLQFLFEYFSETQRNKGNFPGRFSGRQFSNSRSEMNVSTLELGDSALYLCASSSDTSGNTIYFGEGSWLTVV.

V is TRBV21-1 and J is TRBJ2-6; the table's D call, TRBD1, was not checked against the DNA. TRBV21-1 is tagged as a pseudogene. The CDR3 has 21 residues. The CDR3 bases are TGTGCCAGCAGCAAAGCCCAAAGCCGACAGGGGCCTAGCTCTGGGGCCAACGTCCTGACTTTC. Amino acid sequence: CASSKAQSRQGPSSGANVLTF.

The V and J genes are TRBV4-2 and TRBJ2-7, with 14 bases identical to TRBD2. The V and J ends lost 4 bases and 3 bases, in that order; junction bases with no gene match: 8. The V gene's germline CDR1 is LGHNA and CDR2 YNFKEQ. The CDR3 contains 17 residues. The chain's CDR3 is CASSRLGTSGGNYEQYF. The CDR3 bases are TGTGCCAGCAGCCGGCTCGGGACTAGCGGGGGAAACTACGAGCAGTACTTC.